This T cell receptor (beta chain) appears in the sequencing data of a study of cytomegalovirus exposure and HLA in healthy donors. About the study: A preliminary data release comprised tens of millions of unique TCRs obtained from HLA-typed donors. Clustering assigned 70% to 90% of the approximately 430 genotyped donors to the Caucasian-associated ancestry cluster. Broader study findings: The study labeled 170 or so TCR beta chains cytomegalovirus-associated.

As concerns this clone: The antigen is undetermined.

This CDR3 is built from 13 residues. Germline assignment: CDR1 MDHEN and CDR2 SYDVKM. The junction had 6 bases not matched to a gene; V was cut back by 5 bases and J by 5 bases. Among the donors, all were healthy bone marrow donors. Primers: 60 Vbeta forward and 13 Jbeta reverse. Some clones are missing from TCRdb's copy, which holds only in-frame ones; the method was immunoSEQ multiplex PCR. Among about 190,000 clones listed, around 81% were seen once. Sequenced: PBMCs. V and J are TRBV28 and TRBJ2-7; TRBD2 agrees at 7 bases. This receptor was taken from a woman in her twenties or thirties in good health and CMV-seronegative. The CDR3 loop is CASSQTGLDEQYF. Here the CDR3 DNA reads TGTGCCAGCAGTCAAACCGGACTAGACGAGCAGTACTTC.